Shown below are 31 T cell receptor beta chains from a single sample sequenced in a study of response to subunit inactivated influenza vaccine. TCRdb itself ran the RT-PCR reads through MiXCR, one entry per CDR3 protein. The table records over 450,000 distinct CDR3 sequences, about an eighth of them present only once. This material consisted of PBMCs from blood, taken roughly 6 weeks after vaccination. These receptors all stem from a man aged 50 to 59 who received an inactivated influenza vaccine.

This clonotype was observed at least ten times. V is TRBV12-3 or TRBV12-4 and J is TRBJ2-7; D is perhaps TRBD1 or TRBD2 (5 bases each). The V gene lost 5 bases and the J gene lost 7 bases, with 15 bases spanning the gap. The CDR3 sequence is 13 residues long. The CDR3 here is CASSLRQRGEQYF. CDR3 DNA: TGTGCCAGCAGTCTTAGACAGAGGGGTGAGCAGTACTTC.

The table lists this clonotype with a few counts. This chain connects TRBV12-3 or TRBV12-4 to TRBJ1-2; TRBD1 matches at 7 bases. This CDR3 contains 15 residues. The V and J ends lost 5 bases and 7 bases, in that order; junction bases with no gene match: 13. CDR3 sequence (DNA): TGTGCCAGCAGTCCGAACCCAGACAGGGCGATTGGCTACACCTTC. Protein: CASSPNPDRAIGYTF.

This clonotype has a handful of counts. The rearrangement joins TRBV28 to TRBJ1-2, with D hard to call. CDR1 and CDR2 from the germline V gene are MDHEN and SYDVKM. CDR3 length: 14 residues. V was trimmed by 4 bases and J by 2 bases, leaving 11 bases between them. The CDR3 region is CASSWLGENYGYTF. The CDR3 DNA reads TGTGCCAGCAGTTGGCTAGGAGAGAACTATGGCTACACCTTC.

This clonotype was recorded many times. The V call is TRBV5-1, the J call TRBJ2-5; 9 nucleotides align to TRBD2. The germline gives CDR1 SGHRS, CDR2 YFSETQ. The CDR3 is 15 amino acids. The ends lost 2 bases at V and 3 bases at J; junction bases unmatched: 5. CDR3 protein: CASSFKAGGEETQYF. The CDR3 DNA reads as TGCGCCAGCAGCTTTAAAGCGGGAGGTGAAGAGACCCAGTACTTC.

The chain carries TRBV7-6 and TRBJ2-1; possibly TRBD1 for D (5 bases). This CDR3 spans 12 amino acids. Per germline, CDR1 SGHVS and CDR2 FNYEAQ. The germline V and J ends were trimmed by 4 bases and 12 bases, with 13 bases remaining between them. As DNA, the CDR3 is TGTGCCAGCAGCTCAGGGTTAGATGTGCAGTTCTTC. It encodes CASSSGLDVQFF.

This chain connects TRBV5-8 to TRBJ2-7; D is uncertain. CDR3 length: 15 amino acids. Trimming stripped 5 bases from V and 3 bases from J, with 18 bases between. Germline V gives CDR1 SGHTS, CDR2 YDEGEE. CDR3 sequence: CASSSLEGWSYEQYF. DNA of the CDR3: TGTGCCAGCAGTTCTCTAGAAGGCTGGAGCTACGAGCAGTACTTC.

In this sample, this clonotype turned up many times. The chain joins TRBV9 to TRBJ2-1; D is perhaps TRBD1 or TRBD2 (5 bases each). The germline gives CDR1 SGDLS, CDR2 YYNGEE. V lost 0 bases and J lost 10, with 8 bases in between. This CDR3 contains 12 residues. The CDR3 sequence is CASSVDGDEQFF. The CDR3 region has the DNA TGTGCCAGCAGCGTAGATGGGGACGAGCAGTTCTTC.

In this sample, this clonotype turned up many times. The rearrangement links TRBV27 to TRBJ2-2, with D possibly being TRBD2 (5 bases). From germline, CDR1 is MNHEY and CDR2 SMNVEV (reference sequence). The CDR3 runs 14 residues. V shed 7 bases and J shed 2 bases, with 11 bases lying between them. CDR3 protein: CASKAAGNTGELFF. DNA for the CDR3: TGTGCCAGCAAAGCCGCGGGCAACACCGGGGAGCTGTTTTTT.

V gene TRBV20-1 combines with J gene TRBJ2-5; D may be TRBD1 (6 bases). This CDR3 contains 14 residues. Germline lookup yields CDR1 DFQATT and CDR2 SNEGSKA (reference sequence). Trimming stripped 0 bases from V and 5 bases from J, with 13 bases between. The CDR3 bases are TGCAGTGCTAGAGATGTGTCCAGGGGTGAGACCCAGTACTTC. Protein sequence: CSARDVSRGETQYF.

The rearrangement uses TRBV11-2 and TRBJ2-1; D call uncertain. CDR3 length equals 14 residues. In germline, CDR1 is SGHAT, CDR2 FQNNGV. Trimming took off 0 bases at V and 7 bases at J, with 10 bases between the two ends. Written as DNA, the CDR3 is TGTGCCAGCAGCTTAGAGTTTTCGCGGAATGAGCAGTTCTTC. Amino acid sequence: CASSLEFSRNEQFF.

The chain couples TRBV20-1 to TRBJ2-7; no clear D. The CDR3 has 13 residues. V shed 3 bases and J shed 2 bases, with 11 bases lying between them. CDR1 is DFQATT, CDR2 SNEGSKA, per germline (reference sequence). Written as DNA, the CDR3 is TGCAGTGCTAGGGGGATTGAAGCCTACGAGCAGTACTTC. As protein: CSARGIEAYEQYF.

The V and J genes are TRBV20-1 and TRBJ1-2; 9 bases align to TRBD1. The germline CDR1 and CDR2 sequences are DFQATT and SNEGSKA (reference sequence). The CDR3 covers 15 residues. V dropped 0 bases and J dropped 0; count of bases not matched to a gene: 2. The CDR3 protein is CSARETGGSNYGYTF. CDR3 nucleotides: TGCAGTGCTAGAGAGACAGGGGGATCTAACTATGGCTACACCTTC.

This clonotype was counted ten times or more. The chain carries TRBV5-6 and TRBJ2-5; D may be TRBD1 (5 bases). CDR3 length equals 16 residues. Trimming left V 4 bases short and J 5 bases short, with 21 bases between. Per the germline V gene, CDR1 is SGHDT and CDR2 is YYEEEE. The CDR3 loop is CASSRHLFPGSETQYF. In nucleotides, the CDR3 is TGTGCCAGCAGCCGACACTTGTTTCCAGGGTCGGAGACCCAGTACTTC.

The rearrangement uses TRBV28 and TRBJ2-1, with a weak D call TRBD2 (6 bases). Per the germline V gene, CDR1 is MDHEN and CDR2 is SYDVKM. The CDR3 sequence is 15 residues long. Trimming left V 8 bases short and J 1 base short, with 15 bases between. The CDR3 reads CASEPNGRSYNEQFF. CDR3 DNA sequence: TGTGCCAGCGAACCTAACGGGAGATCCTACAATGAGCAGTTCTTC.

This chain uses TRBV6-5 with TRBJ2-7; no reliable D call. This CDR3 is 14 amino acids long. V was clipped by 0 bases and J by 2 bases, with 8 bases between them. Germline assignment: CDR1 MNHEY and CDR2 SVGAGI. The CDR3 region is CASSYSSMAYEQYF. The DNA of the CDR3 is TGTGCCAGCAGTTACTCGTCAATGGCCTACGAGCAGTACTTC.

At least ten counts were recorded for this clonotype. V is TRBV30 and J is TRBJ2-7; D perhaps matches TRBD2 (6 bases). The V end lost 5 bases, the J end lost 5 bases, and 13 bases lay between the germline ends. Germline V gives CDR1 GTSNPN, CDR2 SVGIG (reference sequence). The CDR3 consists of 12 residues. In DNA form, the CDR3 reads TGTGCCTGGCAGCCGGGACTCAACGAGCAGTACTTC. It encodes CAWQPGLNEQYF.

The chain links TRBV6-2 or TRBV6-3 to TRBJ2-1; D may be TRBD1 (5 bases). The CDR3 is 15 amino acids. Looked up from germline, CDR1 is MNHEY and CDR2 is SVGEGT. V lost 6 bases and J lost 1, with 13 bases in between. CDR3 in amino acids: CASRNRGGSYNEQFF. In nucleotides, the CDR3 is TGTGCCAGCAGGAATAGGGGTGGGTCCTACAATGAGCAGTTCTTC.

This chain links TRBV6-1 with TRBJ2-7, with D perhaps TRBD1 (6 bases). The germline gives CDR1 MNHNS, CDR2 SASEGT. V lost 5 bases, J lost 0 bases, and 17 bases lay in between. The CDR3 totals 16 residues. The CDR3 region has the DNA TGTGCCAGCAGTCCCCCCGGGACAAGGAGCTCCTACGAGCAGTACTTC. Its translation is CASSPPGTRSSYEQYF.

The gene calls are TRBV21-1 and TRBJ2-5; the table's D call, TRBD1, has no DNA check behind it. TRBV21-1 is marked as a pseudogene. CDR3 length: 15 amino acids. The DNA of the CDR3 is TGTGCCAGCAGCAAAGACCCGGGGGGCTCAGAGACCCAGTACTTC. Translation gives CASSKDPGGSETQYF.

The rearrangement joins TRBV4-1 to TRBJ2-2; the D gene is possibly TRBD1 (6 bases). The CDR3 covers 16 residues. Trimming took 2 bases from V and 8 from J, leaving 18 bases between them. Germline V gives CDR1 MGHRA, CDR2 YSYEKL. The CDR3 sequence is CASSQRVPTGPGELFF. The CDR3 DNA follows: TGCGCCAGCAGCCAAAGAGTCCCGACAGGTCCAGGGGAGCTGTTTTTT.

This clonotype has just a few counts. The chain carries TRBV6-1 and TRBJ1-3, with D perhaps matching TRBD1 (5 bases). Germline V gives CDR1 MNHNS, CDR2 SASEGT. The CDR3 spans 13 residues. V shed 10 bases and J shed 4 bases, with 14 bases lying between them. The CDR3 region has the DNA TGTGCCATCCTAGACAGTTACGGAAACACCATATATTTT. As protein: CAILDSYGNTIYF.

The chain employs TRBV24-1 and TRBJ1-5; TRBD1 might be the D (6 bases). V lost 3 bases and J lost 3, with 11 bases in between. Germline CDR1 KGHDR, CDR2 SFDVKD. The CDR3 consists of 15 residues. The CDR3 region is CATSDGGPINQPQHF. DNA of the CDR3: TGTGCCACCAGTGATGGGGGGCCGATCAATCAGCCCCAGCATTTT.

This clonotype was found many times. The chain joins TRBV29-1 to TRBJ2-1; a weak D match, TRBD1 (5 bases). Trimming took off 3 bases at V and 4 bases at J, with 7 bases between the two ends. This CDR3 has 12 amino acids. Germline-derived CDR1 and CDR2 are SQVTM and ANQGSEA. The CDR3 region is CSVDRGYNEQFF. DNA for the CDR3: TGCAGCGTTGATAGGGGATACAATGAGCAGTTCTTC.

To note about this clonotype: Since a much larger clone is just one base distant, this may be a read error. V gene TRBV12-3 or TRBV12-4 combines with J gene TRBJ2-1; 9 bases are a match to TRBD1. The CDR3 is 18 amino acids. In nucleotides, the CDR3 is TGTGCCAGCTGTTTAGCGAAAATCTGGGACAGGGAATTGAATGAGCAGTTCTTC. Residues: CASCLAKIWDRELNEQFF.

The chain employs TRBV7-2 and TRBJ1-2; D is perhaps TRBD1 (5 bases). The germline V gene encodes CDR1 SGHTA and CDR2 FQGNSA. The CDR3 has 16 residues. The V and J ends lost 3 bases and 5 bases respectively, with 19 bases between them. CDR3 sequence (DNA): TGTGCCAGCAGCTTGGGCCCGGACGGGACGGTATATGGCTACACCTTC. This translates into CASSLGPDGTVYGYTF.

The chain recombines TRBV4-3 with TRBJ2-3; 12 positions agree with TRBD2. V shed 2 bases and J 6 bases; nucleotides not matched to a gene: 12. The CDR3 contains 18 residues. CDR1 and CDR2 from the germline V gene are LGHNA and YSLEER. CDR3 sequence: CASSQPASSGGAADTQYF. The CDR3 nucleotides are TGCGCCAGCAGCCAACCAGCCTCTAGCGGGGGGGCGGCGGATACGCAGTATTTT.

This clonotype was detected many times. In DNA form, the CDR3 reads TGTGCCAGCAGTTTAATCAATGGAAACACCATATATTTT. Translating it yields CASSLINGNTIYF. This chain joins TRBV12-3 or TRBV12-4 and TRBJ1-3; D is ambiguous. The V gene lost 2 bases and the J gene lost 3 bases, with 5 bases spanning the gap. This CDR3 is built from 13 residues.

This clonotype was counted ten times or more. The chain is built from TRBV5-1 and TRBJ2-7, with D possibly called TRBD1 or TRBD2 (6 bases each). CDR3 length: 17 residues. Per the germline V gene, CDR1 is SGHRS and CDR2 is YFSETQ. V dropped 0 bases and J dropped 0 bases, with 16 bases sitting between them. The CDR3 nucleotides read TGCGCCAGCAGCTTGGTCGAGGGGGGCTCCTTCTCCTACGAGCAGTACTTC. This translates into CASSLVEGGSFSYEQYF.

The chain carries TRBV15 and TRBJ2-1, with 8 nucleotides matching TRBD1. Germline V gives CDR1 LNHNV, CDR2 YYDKDF (reference sequence). The J segment lost 4 bases and the V segment lost 7 bases, leaving 6 bases of the junction unmatched. The CDR3 contains 14 residues. The CDR3 loop reads CATKDRALYNEQFF. CDR3 DNA sequence: TGTGCCACCAAGGACAGGGCATTATACAATGAGCAGTTCTTC.

In this sample, this clonotype turned up a few times. The chain's CDR3 is CASSEQGAAKNIQYF. The CDR3 DNA reads TGTGCCAGTAGTGAACAGGGAGCAGCCAAAAACATTCAGTACTTC. This chain joins TRBV19 and TRBJ2-4; D might be TRBD1 (6 bases). Germline lookup yields CDR1 LNHDA and CDR2 SQIVND (reference sequence). The CDR3 runs to 15 residues. The V and J ends lost 5 bases and 0 bases respectively, with 11 bases between them.

This chain links TRBV7-2 with TRBJ2-7; D possibly corresponds to TRBD1 (5 bases). CDR3 length equals 16 residues. Trimming shortened V by 3 bases and J by 6 bases, and 21 bases separated the two germline ends. The germline gives CDR1 SGHTA, CDR2 FQGNSA. CDR3 sequence reads: CASSFRTLRPHTEQYF. CDR3 sequence (DNA): TGTGCCAGCAGCTTTCGGACACTAAGGCCCCACACCGAGCAGTACTTC.